This T cell receptor (beta chain) emerged from a study of cytomegalovirus exposure and HLA in healthy donors. Unmatched junction bases numbered 10, after V lost 4 bases and J lost 8 bases. The CDR3 extends over 15 amino acids. The V gene's germline CDR1 is SGDLS and CDR2 YYNGEE. Study-wide results and caveats: The study reported that TCR beta sequences accurately predicted HLA-A and HLA-B alleles in most subjects.

Primers for the PCR totalled 60 Vbeta and 13 Jbeta. Clones were read by immunoSEQ multiplex PCR, and TCRdb kept only the in-frame ones, dropping some. The profile shows about 190,000 clones, 79% of them singletons. Comments on this clone: Its antigen is as yet unknown.

Sample: PBMCs. V is TRBV9 and J is TRBJ1-4; TRBD1 agrees at 8 bases. The sequence came from a woman younger than 30 in good health and CMV-seronegative. CDR3 in DNA: TGTGCCAGCAGCCCAGGGGGCGCCGAGGAAGAAAAACTGTTTTTT. This gives the protein CASSPGGAEEEKLFF.